The 17 T cell receptor beta chains below all came from one sample that was sequenced in a study of OX40 agonist ivuxolimab in advanced cancers. TCRdb keeps only in-frame clones here, not all; method: immunoSEQ multiplex PCR. The sample consists of 58,000 or so clones, approximately 80% of them appearing once. The sequencing here drew on CD4+ or CD8+ T cells sorted from blood, taken in a trial of the OX40 agonist ivuxolimab. All receptors come from an adult with an advanced solid tumor such as melanoma, head and neck, liver or kidney cancer.

The chain combines TRBV11-2 with TRBJ1-1; weak D call: TRBD1 (6 bases). The CDR3 is 15 residues long. V lost 2 bases and J 4 bases, leaving 14 bases between the germline ends. Looked up from germline, CDR1 is SGHAT and CDR2 is FQNNGV. Written as DNA, the CDR3 is TGTGCCAGCAGCTTACCCGGACAGCTCTCCACTGAAGCTTTCTTT. This sequence encodes CASSLPGQLSTEAFF.

The rearrangement links TRBV5-6 to TRBJ2-3; TRBD1 matches at 7 bases. This CDR3 comprises 16 residues. V was clipped by 0 bases and J by 4 bases; unmatched bases: 8. Germline V lookup: CDR1 SGHDT, CDR2 YYEEEE. The CDR3 DNA is TGTGCCAGCAGCTTGGAGCAAGGGGGCTTGGCAGATACGCAGTATTTT. It translates to CASSLEQGGLADTQYF. Complete variable domain (other parts from reference TRBV5-6 and TRBJ2-3): DAGVTQSPTHLIKTRGQQVTLRCSPKSGHDTVSWYQQALGQGPQFIFQYYEEEERQRGNFPDRFSGHQFPNYSSELNVNALLLGDSALYLCASSLEQGGLADTQYFGPGTRLTVL.

This clone was detected once. This chain joins TRBV2 and TRBJ2-5; 9 bases fit TRBD1. This CDR3 is 15 amino acids long. Germline V gives CDR1 SNHLY, CDR2 FYNNEI. The V and J ends lost 6 bases and 3 bases, in that order; junction bases with no gene match: 8. Here the CDR3 reads CASRDRQGGKETQYF. CDR3 coding DNA: TGTGCCAGCAGAGATAGACAGGGGGGGAAAGAGACCCAGTACTTC.

This clone was seen more than once but under ten times. Other DNA sequences in this sample translate to the same CDR3. The V gene is TRBV30, the J gene TRBJ2-7; TRBD1 agrees at 8 bases. The CDR3 extends over 12 amino acids. The V gene end was trimmed by 7 bases and the J gene end by 6 bases; junction bases not matched to a gene: 8. Germline V gives CDR1 GTSNPN, CDR2 SVGIG (reference sequence). CDR3 in amino acids: CASHQGAGEQYF. The CDR3 DNA reads TGTGCCTCCCACCAGGGGGCTGGCGAGCAGTACTTC.

This chain connects TRBV23-1 to TRBJ1-2; possible D gene TRBD1, 6 bases. TRBV23-1 is given ORF status, its function remaining uncertain. Trimming left V 2 bases short and J 8 bases short, with 15 bases between. CDR3 length equals 14 residues. The CDR3 is CASSQGRGARGYTF. CDR3 sequence (DNA): TGCGCCAGCAGTCAAGGTCGGGGGGCACGCGGCTACACCTTC.

The chain is built from TRBV27 and TRBJ2-7; 7 bases map to TRBD2. The CDR3 consists of 14 residues. V shed 3 bases and J 0 bases; nucleotides not matched to a gene: 2. In germline, CDR1 is MNHEY, CDR2 SMNVEV (reference sequence). The CDR3 loop reads CASSFKRDSYEQYF. The CDR3 DNA follows: TGTGCCAGCAGTTTCAAGCGGGACTCCTACGAGCAGTACTTC.

The CDR3 DNA follows: TGTGCCAGCAGCGTGGGACACGGAAACATTCAGTACTTC. Its translation: CASSVGHGNIQYF. V gene TRBV7-2 combines with J gene TRBJ2-4; weak D call: TRBD1 (6 bases). CDR1 and CDR2 (germline): SGHTA, FQGNSA. The CDR3 runs 13 residues. V was clipped by 5 bases and J by 6 bases, with 11 bases between them.

This chain uses TRBV18 with TRBJ2-1, with 16 nucleotides matching TRBD2. Germline V gene data show CDR1 as KGHSH and CDR2 as LQKENI. The length of the CDR3 is 17 residues. The ends lost 5 bases at V and 3 bases at J; junction bases unmatched: 4. The CDR3 reads CASSRGLAGGNYNEQFF. In nucleotides, the CDR3 is TGTGCCAGCTCAAGGGGACTAGCGGGAGGGAACTACAATGAGCAGTTCTTC.

The genes are TRBV13 and TRBJ2-1; TRBD1 matches 9 bases. CDR3 size: 16 residues. Unmatched junction bases numbered 14, after V lost 3 bases and J lost 11 bases. Germline V gene data show CDR1 as PRHDT and CDR2 as FYEKMQ (reference sequence). The CDR3 region has the DNA TGTGCCAGCAGCTTCTCCCGAAACCGGGACAGGGTCAAGCAGTTCTTC. This codes for CASSFSRNRDRVKQFF.

The V and J genes are TRBV5-6 and TRBJ2-1; D is tentatively TRBD1 or TRBD2 (6 bases each). Per germline, CDR1 SGHDT and CDR2 YYEEEE. This CDR3 has 15 residues. V lost 8 bases to trimming and J lost 4 bases, with 19 bases between them. CDR3 DNA sequence: TGTGCCAGACGCAATTGGGGGGCCCAATACAATGAGCAGTTCTTC. This sequence encodes CARRNWGAQYNEQFF.

As to this clone: The sample contains more than one DNA sequence encoding this CDR3. This chain links TRBV18 with TRBJ1-2; D call uncertain. The CDR3 runs 13 residues. Trimming took off 2 bases at V and 2 bases at J, with 6 bases between the two ends. From germline, CDR1 is KGHSH and CDR2 LQKENI. In DNA form, the CDR3 reads TGTGCCAGCTCACCAGACGGGAACTATGGCTACACCTTC. Protein: CASSPDGNYGYTF.

The gene calls are TRBV5-4 and TRBJ2-1, with D unresolved. The CDR3 extends over 13 amino acids. V lost 4 bases and J 9 bases, leaving 14 bases between the germline ends. Germline assignment: CDR1 SGHNT and CDR2 YYREEE (reference sequence). CDR3 region: CASSHPLVIEQFF. DNA for the CDR3: TGTGCCAGCAGCCACCCCTTAGTGATTGAGCAGTTCTTC.

The chain carries TRBV2 and TRBJ2-7; D possibly uses TRBD1 or TRBD2 (6 bases each). Germline CDR1 SNHLY, CDR2 FYNNEI. The CDR3 has 14 amino acids. V gave up 4 bases and J gave up 4 bases, with 14 bases separating them. This chain's CDR3 is CASSVEGQLYEQYF. The CDR3 nucleotides are TGTGCCAGCAGTGTGGAGGGACAACTATACGAGCAGTACTTC. Filled out from reference TRBV2 and TRBJ2-7, the complete variable domain reads EPEVTQTPSHQVTQMGQEVILRCVPISNHLYFYWYRQILGQKVEFLVSFYNNEISEKSEIFDDQFSVERPDGSNFTLKIRSTKLEDSAMYFCASSVEGQLYEQYFGPGTRLTVT.

The V call is TRBV6-1, the J call TRBJ2-3; possible D gene TRBD1, 5 bases. Germline V CDR1 and CDR2: MNHNS, SASEGT. This CDR3 is 14 amino acids long. Trimming removed 1 base at V and 9 bases at J, with 14 bases between. The CDR3 nucleotides read TGTGCCAGCAGTGAAGTGCCGCAGGGTGGCACGCAGTATTTT. Amino acids: CASSEVPQGGTQYF.

This chain connects TRBV7-2 to TRBJ2-5; the D gene could be TRBD1 or TRBD2 (7 bases each). The germline CDR1 and CDR2 sequences are SGHTA and FQGNSA. The CDR3 has 17 amino acids. V was shortened by 0 bases and J by 2 bases, with 16 bases between the two germline ends. The CDR3 nucleotides are TGTGCCAGCAGCTTAGCGTTTGCAGGGGGGGGACAAGAGACCCAGTACTTC. This sequence encodes CASSLAFAGGGQETQYF.

The chain recombines TRBV5-6 with TRBJ2-6, with D hard to call. The length of the CDR3 is 15 residues. V lost 0 bases and J lost 2, with 6 bases in between. Germline V gives CDR1 SGHDT, CDR2 YYEEEE. The CDR3 is CASSLGLAGANVLTF. CDR3 in DNA: TGTGCCAGCAGCTTGGGGCTCGCTGGGGCCAACGTCCTGACTTTC. Based on the CDR3 plus reference TRBV5-6 and TRBJ2-6, the full variable domain is DAGVTQSPTHLIKTRGQQVTLRCSPKSGHDTVSWYQQALGQGPQFIFQYYEEEERQRGNFPDRFSGHQFPNYSSELNVNALLLGDSALYLCASSLGLAGANVLTFGAGSRLTVL.

This clone has just one count. The rearrangement links TRBV9 to TRBJ1-1; weak D call: TRBD1 (6 bases). Trimming pared 0 bases from V and 1 base from J, leaving 10 bases between. The germline CDR1 and CDR2 sequences are SGDLS and YYNGEE. The CDR3 has 15 residues. The CDR3 region has the DNA TGTGCCAGCAGCGTAGTCGGGGGCGGGAACACTGAAGCTTTCTTT. This gives the protein CASSVVGGGNTEAFF.